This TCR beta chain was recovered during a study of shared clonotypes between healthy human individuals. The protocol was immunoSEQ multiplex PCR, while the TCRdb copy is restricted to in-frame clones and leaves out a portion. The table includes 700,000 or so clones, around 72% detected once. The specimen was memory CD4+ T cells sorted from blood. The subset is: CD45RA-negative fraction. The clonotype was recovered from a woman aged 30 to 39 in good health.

Here the CDR3 reads CASSRGDSNYGYTF. CDR3 DNA sequence: TGTGCCAGCAGCCGAGGCGACAGCAACTATGGCTACACCTTC. The V call is TRBV11-2, the J call TRBJ1-2; D perhaps matches TRBD1 (5 bases). CDR3 length: 14 amino acids. Trimming took off 5 bases at V and 2 bases at J, with 12 bases between the two ends. The V gene's germline CDR1 is SGHAT and CDR2 FQNNGV.